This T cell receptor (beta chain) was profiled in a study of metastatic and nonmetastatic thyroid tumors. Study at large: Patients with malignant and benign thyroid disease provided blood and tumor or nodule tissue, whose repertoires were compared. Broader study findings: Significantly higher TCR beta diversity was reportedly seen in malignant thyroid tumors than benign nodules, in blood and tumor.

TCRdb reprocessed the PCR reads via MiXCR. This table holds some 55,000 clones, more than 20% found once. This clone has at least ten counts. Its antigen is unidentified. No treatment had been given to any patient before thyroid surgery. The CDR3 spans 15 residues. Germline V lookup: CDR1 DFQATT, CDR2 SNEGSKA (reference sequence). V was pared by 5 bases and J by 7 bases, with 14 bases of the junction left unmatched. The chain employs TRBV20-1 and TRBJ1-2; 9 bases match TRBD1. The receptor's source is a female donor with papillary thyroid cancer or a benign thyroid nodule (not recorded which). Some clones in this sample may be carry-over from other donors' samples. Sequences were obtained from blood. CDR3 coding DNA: TGCAGTGCTTACACGACCGGGACAGGGCGAAGTGGCTACACCTTC. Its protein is CSAYTTGTGRSGYTF.